This TCR beta chain was recorded in a study of shared clonotypes between healthy human individuals. The unsorted PBMC replicate PCRs were performed with 300 ng DNA, tens of thousands of T cell genomes. The unsorted PBMC sample used ten immunoSEQ deep assay plates. Using immunoSEQ multiplex PCR, the repertoire was profiled, and TCRdb retains in-frame clones only, with some absent. The sample carries about 470,000 clones, 75% to 85% recorded once. Between the trimmed V and J ends, which lost 0 bases and 1 base, there was a span of 15 bases. Looked up from germline, CDR1 is LGHNA and CDR2 is YSLEER. The CDR3 spans 17 residues. In regard to this clone: No antigen is known for it.

Study-wide results and limits: Investigators collected only blood, and repertoires in tissues likely differ. Clonotype sharing levels among donors were expected to vary with sequencing depth.

Material: PBMCs. The TCR was taken from a woman aged 40-49 years in good health. Some clones in this sample may be carry-over from other donors' samples. The V gene is TRBV4-3, the J gene TRBJ1-1; no firm D call. The CDR3 DNA reads as TGCGCCAGCAGCCAAGATTGGAAATACACGGGGAACACTGAAGCTTTCTTT. Translation gives CASSQDWKYTGNTEAFF.